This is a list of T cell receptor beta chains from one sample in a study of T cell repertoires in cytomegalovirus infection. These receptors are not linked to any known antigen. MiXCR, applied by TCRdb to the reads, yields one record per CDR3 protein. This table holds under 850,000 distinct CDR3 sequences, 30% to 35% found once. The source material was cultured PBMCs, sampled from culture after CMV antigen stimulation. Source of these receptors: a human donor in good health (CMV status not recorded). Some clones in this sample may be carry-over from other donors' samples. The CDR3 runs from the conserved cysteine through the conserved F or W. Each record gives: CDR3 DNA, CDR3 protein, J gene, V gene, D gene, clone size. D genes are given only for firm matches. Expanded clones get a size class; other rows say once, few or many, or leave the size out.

TGTGCCAGCAGCGCGCCCCCGGCCAACACCATATATTTT CASSAPPANTIYF TRBJ1-3 TRBV7-9 - many
TGTGCCAGCAGTTACTCCTACGTTGCGGGAGGGCCGCGGAATGAGCAGTTCTTC CASSYSYVAGGPRNEQFF TRBJ2-1 TRBV6-5 TRBD2 -
TGTGCCAGCAGTTATCTCGATGGAGGAGATACGCAGTATTTT CASSYLDGGDTQYF TRBJ2-3 TRBV6-5 - -
TGCGCCAGCAGAGAAGGACAGGGGCCCCGGTATGGCTACACCTTC CASREGQGPRYGYTF TRBJ1-2 TRBV4-1 TRBD1 -
TGTGCCAGCCTCCCCCTCGGGGAGAGCACAGATACGCAGTATTTT CASLPLGESTDTQYF TRBJ2-3 TRBV27 - few
TGTGCCAGCAGCTCCCGGGACGCCCGAGTTCCGCAGTATTTT CASSSRDARVPQYF TRBJ2-3 TRBV7-3 - once
TGTGCCAGCCGGGACAGCCGAAACACTGAAGCTTTCTTT CASRDSRNTEAFF TRBJ1-1 TRBV12-3/TRBV12-4 TRBD1 -
TGCGCCAGCAGCCAAGGAGGCCTATGGATCGGAAAACTGTTTTTT CASSQGGLWIGKLFF TRBJ1-4 TRBV4-1 - few
TGTGCCAGCAGCCAAGGGCTTTCCTTGGACAGGGGGCTCAATGAGCAGTTCTTC CASSQGLSLDRGLNEQFF TRBJ2-1 TRBV4-2 TRBD1 few
TGTGCCAGCAGCTTAGTCAAGGGGTTAGTGGGGGGGGGGAGCAATCAGCCCCAGCATTTT CASSLVKGLVGGGSNQPQHF TRBJ1-5 TRBV7-8 - -
TGTGCCATCGGGGACAGGGGGCATGAAAAACTGTTTTTT CAIGDRGHEKLFF TRBJ1-4 TRBV10-3 TRBD1 -
TGCAGTGCTAGGTACAATGAGCAGTTCTTC CSARYNEQFF TRBJ2-1 TRBV20-1 - few
TGTGCCAGCTCACCCTCTAACGACGAGCAGTACTTC CASSPSNDEQYF TRBJ2-7 TRBV18 - -
TGTGCCAGCAGCTCTTCAGAGGACAGGGGGGTAGATACGCAGTATTTT CASSSSEDRGVDTQYF TRBJ2-3 TRBV7-6 TRBD1 once
TGCAGTGCTAGAGACCCAGGAGGACTTACACCCCTCCACTTT CSARDPGGLTPLHF TRBJ1-6 TRBV20-1 - -
TGTGCCAGTGTTAATCGGGGAAACACTGAAGCTTTCTTT CASVNRGNTEAFF TRBJ1-1 TRBV19 - -
TGTGCCAGCACTAAGGACAACTGGGGCAATGAGCAGTTCTTC CASTKDNWGNEQFF TRBJ2-1 TRBV12-3/TRBV12-4 - -
TGTGCCAGCAGTTTGGGGGGTGTGGGCACCTACGAGCAGTACTTC CASSLGGVGTYEQYF TRBJ2-7 TRBV12-3/TRBV12-4 - few
TGTGCCATCGGTACACAAGAGAACACCGGGGAGCTGTTTTTT CAIGTQENTGELFF TRBJ2-2 TRBV10-3 - -
TGTGCCAGCAGCTCCTACAGGGATGGTGAAGCTTTCTTT CASSSYRDGEAFF TRBJ1-1 TRBV5-3 - -
TGTGCCAGCAGTCCCTCCTACCCTGGGGCCAATGAGCAGTTCTTC CASSPSYPGANEQFF TRBJ2-1 TRBV12-3/TRBV12-4 - -
TGTGCCACCAGCACAACTACAGGGGGCGCGTACCATGAGCAGTTCTTC CATSTTTGGAYHEQFF TRBJ2-1 TRBV15 TRBD1 -
TGCGCCAGCAGCCAAGTTGCCGGGTTTGAAGCTTTCTTT CASSQVAGFEAFF TRBJ1-1 TRBV4-1 - -
TGTGCCAGCAGCCCCCTACGGGGCAATCAGCCCCAGCATTTT CASSPLRGNQPQHF TRBJ1-5 TRBV7-2 - many
TGCGCCAGCAGCTATCAAGCCACAGGAACCTACACCGGGGAGCTGTTTTTT CASSYQATGTYTGELFF TRBJ2-2 TRBV5-1 - -
TGTGCCAGCAGTCACAGGACAGGGGGCTCTGAGCAGTTCTTC CASSHRTGGSEQFF TRBJ2-1 TRBV6-5 TRBD1 -
TGTGCCAGCAGTTTTTCATCGGGAGACGGCTACACCTTC CASSFSSGDGYTF TRBJ1-2 TRBV27 - -
TGCGCCAGCAGCCAAGGGCTAGGAAGGGGAAACACTGAAGCTTTCTTT CASSQGLGRGNTEAFF TRBJ1-1 TRBV4-1 - -
TGTGCCAGCAGTTACAGTCTTCTCAAGACCTACGAGCAGTACTTC CASSYSLLKTYEQYF TRBJ2-7 TRBV6-6 - -
TGTGCCAGCAGCTTATATCGGGAGGGGGACGAGCAGTACTTC CASSLYREGDEQYF TRBJ2-7 TRBV7-8 TRBD2 -
TGTGCCAGCAGCCACGGACTAGCGGGGGGGAACACCGGGGAGCTGTTTTTT CASSHGLAGGNTGELFF TRBJ2-2 TRBV12-3/TRBV12-4 TRBD2 -
TGTGCCAGCAGCTTAGCCGGGACACATTATTCACCCCTCCACTTT CASSLAGTHYSPLHF TRBJ1-6 TRBV7-2 - few
TGCGCCGCAAATGAAGCGGGAGGAGATGAGCAGTTCTTC CAANEAGGDEQFF TRBJ2-1 TRBV10-2 TRBD2 few
TGTGCCAGCAGTCCCCATCGGACGTCCAGCTCCTACGAGCAGTACTTC CASSPHRTSSSYEQYF TRBJ2-7 TRBV27 - few
TGTGCCATCAGTGAGTGGGGGCACGTCCAAGAGACCCAGTACTTC CAISEWGHVQETQYF TRBJ2-5 TRBV10-3 - -
TGTGCCGTGAGCAGGGACCTCATGAACACTGAAGCTTTCTTT CAVSRDLMNTEAFF TRBJ1-1 TRBV7-2 - many
TGTGCCACCAAACGGGACCACAATGAGCAGTTCTTC CATKRDHNEQFF TRBJ2-1 TRBV7-2 - -
TGCGCCAGCAGCTTGTCCGGGGGGGTACAAGAGACCCAGTACTTC CASSLSGGVQETQYF TRBJ2-5 TRBV5-1 TRBD2 few
TGTGCCAGCAGAGCCTCTTCAGGGACATTTATAGGGGCAGATACGCAGTATTTT CASRASSGTFIGADTQYF TRBJ2-3 TRBV2 - -
TGCGCCAGCAGCCCCACCGACGGATATCGGACTGAAGCTTTCTTT CASSPTDGYRTEAFF TRBJ1-1 TRBV5-1 - -
TGTGCCAGCAGTCCCTACGGACAGGGACTACGCAATCAGCCCCAGCATTTT CASSPYGQGLRNQPQHF TRBJ1-5 TRBV12-3/TRBV12-4 TRBD1 -
TGTGCCACCAGCAGATTTATAGCGGGAGGGCCGAAGAATGAGCAGTTCTTC CATSRFIAGGPKNEQFF TRBJ2-1 TRBV15 TRBD2 -
TGTGCCAGTAGTCTAATCTCTACGAATGAGCAGTTCTTC CASSLISTNEQFF TRBJ2-1 TRBV19 - -
TGCAGTGCTAGAGATCCTAGCGGGGGGTTAGGGGGCACAGATACGCAGTATTTT CSARDPSGGLGGTDTQYF TRBJ2-3 TRBV20-1 TRBD2 -
TGTGCCAGCAGCCCCGGCGGGGGTGGAAACACCATATATTTT CASSPGGGGNTIYF TRBJ1-3 TRBV7-2 - -
TGTGCCAGCACGTATTCCTCTGGAAACACCATATATTTT CASTYSSGNTIYF TRBJ1-3 TRBV12-3/TRBV12-4 - -
TGTGCCAGCAGTTTAATGAGCGGGAGCTCCTACGAGCAGTACTTC CASSLMSGSSYEQYF TRBJ2-7 TRBV12-3/TRBV12-4 TRBD2 few
TGTGCCAGCAGTTTTACGGGAGAATCGCAGTATTTT CASSFTGESQYF TRBJ2-3 TRBV7-9 - -
TGTGCCAGCAGTTACGACAGGGGAGTGAGGGGAAAACTGTTTTTT CASSYDRGVRGKLFF TRBJ1-4 TRBV6-5 TRBD1 -
TGTGCCAGCAGTTACTCGAGTGGGATATTAGCGGGAGGACAAGAGACCCAGTACTTC CASSYSSGILAGGQETQYF TRBJ2-5 TRBV6-2/TRBV6-3 TRBD2 once
TGTGCTAGTGGTTTGGTACTAGGACAGGGGCATTACGAGCAGTACTTC CASGLVLGQGHYEQYF TRBJ2-7 TRBV12-5 TRBD1 -
TGCAGTGCTAGAGATGGGGGCATGAACACTGAAGCTTTCTTT CSARDGGMNTEAFF TRBJ1-1 TRBV20-1 - -